The 15 T cell receptor beta chains below all came from one sample that was sequenced in a study of CD8 T cells in ankylosing spondylitis. Their antigen targets remain unknown. Using its own MiXCR run on the 5' RACE reads, TCRdb lists one record per CDR3 protein. The sample consists of 200,000 to 250,000 distinct CDR3 sequences, roughly 6.6% of them appearing once. Notes on the study in general: Made up of roughly 8 highly homologous variants, a TCR beta motif appeared characteristic of ankylosing spondylitis blood.

The source material was blood, either unsorted or a sorted T cell fraction (not recorded which). The receptors shown here come from a male donor with ankylosing spondylitis.

The V and J genes are TRBV7-6 and TRBJ2-7, with 8 positions matching TRBD2. CDR3 length: 14 amino acids. The J segment lost 5 bases and the V segment lost 7 bases, leaving 10 bases of the junction unmatched. The germline gives CDR1 SGHVS, CDR2 FNYEAQ. The DNA of the CDR3 is TGTGCCAGCACGACTAGCGCGCTGTGGGACGAGCAGTACTTC. Encoded protein: CASTTSALWDEQYF.

Many counts were recorded for this clonotype. V and J are TRBV9 and TRBJ2-5, with 12 bases lining up with TRBD1. This CDR3 region has 15 residues. Germline lookup yields CDR1 SGDLS and CDR2 YYNGEE. With V trimmed by 3 bases and J by 5 bases, 5 bases remained unmatched. DNA of the CDR3: TGTGCCAGCAGCGAGGGACAGGGGGCCTTCGAGACCCAGTACTTC. It codes for CASSEGQGAFETQYF.

This clonotype was detected a few times. The genes are TRBV4-3 and TRBJ2-1; D not certain. The CDR3 has 17 residues. V gave up 3 bases and J gave up 0 bases, with 15 bases separating them. Germline V gene lookup returns CDR1 LGHNA and CDR2 YSLEER. The CDR3 nucleotides read TGCGCCAGCAGCCACTCCTTAAGCACGAGCTCCTACAATGAGCAGTTCTTC. Translated, it gives CASSHSLSTSSYNEQFF.

At least ten counts were recorded for this clonotype. The chain combines TRBV10-3 with TRBJ2-3, with D perhaps assigned TRBD1 or TRBD2 (5 bases each). Deletions cut 0 bases from V and 5 bases from J, with 6 bases between. Germline V CDR1 and CDR2: ENHRY, SYGVKD. This CDR3 contains 13 residues. The CDR3 DNA reads TGTGCCATCAGTGAGTCGAGGGGAGATACGCAGTATTTT. This translates into CAISESRGDTQYF.

This clonotype came up many times. The chain couples TRBV20-1 to TRBJ2-3; TRBD2 might be the D (5 bases). CDR3 size: 15 residues. Germline CDR1 reads DFQATT; CDR2 reads SNEGSKA (reference sequence). V dropped 5 bases and J dropped 1 base, with 16 bases sitting between them. Here the CDR3 reads CSASDTSLGTDTQYF. DNA for the CDR3: TGCAGTGCTTCGGATACTAGTTTGGGCACAGATACGCAGTATTTT.

This clonotype showed up many times. The chain recombines TRBV7-9 with TRBJ2-7; possibly TRBD2 for D (6 bases). CDR3 length: 14 amino acids. Germline V lookup: CDR1 SEHNR, CDR2 FQNEAQ (reference sequence). V lost 6 bases and J lost 5, with 17 bases in between. CDR3 region: CASRPRASGDEQYF. The DNA for the CDR3 is TGTGCCAGCAGACCCCGGGCGTCGGGGGACGAGCAGTACTTC.

This clonotype was counted at least ten times. The chain employs TRBV9 and TRBJ2-7; D unclear. The CDR3 has 14 amino acids. Germline CDR1 reads SGDLS; CDR2 reads YYNGEE. Trimming cost V 0 bases and J 3 bases, with 10 bases left between them. The CDR3 region has the DNA TGTGCCAGCAGCGTAGACGCCGAGAACTACGAGCAGTACTTC. Translated: CASSVDAENYEQYF.

This clonotype has at least ten counts. The J gene is TRBJ2-1, the V gene TRBV27; no clear D. This CDR3 region has 15 residues. V lost 2 bases to trimming and J lost 7 bases, with 15 bases between them. Germline V lookup: CDR1 MNHEY, CDR2 SMNVEV (reference sequence). CDR3 coding DNA: TGTGCCAGCAGTTTAGGGCGGATGCCAAAGAATGAGCAGTTCTTC. It yields the protein CASSLGRMPKNEQFF.

This clonotype was seen many times. V and J are TRBV29-1 and TRBJ1-2, with 7 positions matching TRBD1. V lost 3 bases, J lost 8 bases, and 6 bases stayed unmatched. Germline values: CDR1 SQVTM, CDR2 ANQGSEA. The CDR3 contains 12 residues. The CDR3 DNA reads TGCAGCGTTGACCCGACAGGGAGCGGCTACACCTTC. Translation gives CSVDPTGSGYTF.

This clonotype was counted at least ten times. The chain uses TRBV10-3 and TRBJ2-1; 7 nucleotides line up with TRBD2. The V and J ends lost 6 bases and 0 bases, in that order; junction bases with no gene match: 2. Germline V gene lookup returns CDR1 ENHRY and CDR2 SYGVKD. The CDR3 runs to 14 residues. The CDR3 nucleotides read TGTGCCATCAGGGTAGCGGGCTCCTACAATGAGCAGTTCTTC. It specifies CAIRVAGSYNEQFF.

This clonotype occurred a few times. The rearrangement joins TRBV27 to TRBJ2-7, with 11 positions matching TRBD2. J was trimmed by 7 bases and V by 3 bases; bases with no gene match: 5. Germline V lookup: CDR1 MNHEY, CDR2 SMNVEV (reference sequence). This CDR3 region has 14 residues. In DNA form, the CDR3 reads TGTGCCAGCAGTTTTAGCGGGGGGGCTAAAGAGCAGTACTTC. As protein: CASSFSGGAKEQYF.

This clonotype was seen only a few times. The chain is built from TRBV15 and TRBJ1-3; 10 bases fit TRBD1. The CDR3 totals 15 residues. Trimming took 3 bases from V and 4 from J; bases not matched to a gene: 3. Germline CDR1 and CDR2: LNHNV and YYDKDF (reference sequence). The CDR3 bases are TGTGCCACCAGCAGGGACAGGGGGTTCGGAAACACCATATATTTT. Translating it yields CATSRDRGFGNTIYF.

The sample holds many counts of this clonotype. This sequence joins TRBV25-1 and TRBJ1-5, with 7 bases fitting TRBD1. Germline V CDR1 and CDR2: MGHDK, SYGVNS. CDR3 length equals 14 residues. V was pared by 2 bases and J by 5 bases, with 3 bases of the junction left unmatched. In nucleotides, the CDR3 is TGTGCCAGCAGTGAAGGACAGGCTCATCAGCCCCAGCATTTT. This sequence encodes CASSEGQAHQPQHF.

This clonotype was found many times. The chain uses TRBV7-9 and TRBJ2-1, with D possibly matching TRBD2 (7 bases). Germline V gene lookup returns CDR1 SEHNR and CDR2 FQNEAQ (reference sequence). The V end lost 2 bases, the J end lost 5 bases, and 16 bases lay between the germline ends. The CDR3 consists of 16 residues. The CDR3 DNA reads as TGTGCCAGCAGCTTATGGGGGCGGGAGAGGGACAATGAGCAGTTCTTC. As protein: CASSLWGRERDNEQFF.

This clonotype was seen ten or more times. The chain is built from TRBV27 and TRBJ2-7; 7 nucleotides line up with TRBD2. Losses at the gene ends were 7 bases for V and 2 bases for J; bases not matched to a gene: 11. The V gene's germline CDR1 is MNHEY and CDR2 SMNVEV (reference sequence). CDR3 size: 15 residues. The CDR3 DNA is TGTGCCAGCATGGCCGAGGGGCTAGCGGCCTACGAGCAGTACTTC. Translation gives CASMAEGLAAYEQYF.